This entry lists 15 T cell receptor beta chains sequenced from one sample in a study of blood T cells in healthy people across ages. Primed by a sample-barcoded 5' primer and a J-beta primer mix, a second PCR proceeded for about 6 to 12 cycles. TCRdb re-analysed the 5' RACE reads in MiXCR, keeping a single row per CDR3 protein. The sample comprises about 680,000 distinct CDR3 sequences, around 48% of which are singletons, and approximately 32% rests with the top ten. The sample taken for sequencing was blood. Every receptor here comes from a woman aged 55 to 70 in good health.

This chain uses TRBV29-1 with TRBJ1-2; 12 bases line up with TRBD1. This CDR3 comprises 13 residues. The V gene's germline CDR1 is SQVTM and CDR2 ANQGSEA. Trimming took 6 bases from V and 3 from J; bases not matched to a gene: 2. CDR3 sequence: CSVGQGADYGYTF. The DNA of the CDR3 is TGCAGCGTGGGACAGGGGGCGGACTATGGCTACACCTTC.

This clonotype occurred once. The chain has TRBV27 and TRBJ2-7; TRBD2 aligns across 8 bases. This CDR3 has 15 amino acids. The V segment lost 0 bases and the J segment 3 bases; nucleotides outside the gene matches: 4. Germline CDR1 reads MNHEY; CDR2 reads SMNVEV (reference sequence). CDR3 DNA sequence: TGTGCCAGCAGTTTATCCGTTAGCGGGGACTACGAGCAGTACTTC. Amino acid sequence: CASSLSVSGDYEQYF.

The chain is built from TRBV20-1 and TRBJ2-4, with D possibly being TRBD1 or TRBD2 (5 bases each). This CDR3 is built from 16 residues. The germline gives CDR1 DFQATT, CDR2 SNEGSKA (reference sequence). V was clipped by 0 bases and J by 4 bases, with 16 bases between them. CDR3 bases: TGCAGTGCTAGAGAGGGCAGGAAAGGGGAGAAAAACATTCAGTACTTC. This translates into CSAREGRKGEKNIQYF.

In this sample, this clonotype turned up a few times. V and J are TRBV10-3 and TRBJ1-4, with D possibly matching TRBD1 (6 bases). The germline V gene encodes CDR1 ENHRY and CDR2 SYGVKD. The CDR3 is 12 amino acids. The ends were cut back, 11 bases at V and 5 bases at J, with 12 bases in the middle. CDR3 nucleotide sequence: TGTGCCTCGTCCGGGACAAATGAAAAACTGTTTTTT. Translating it yields CASSGTNEKLFF.

The chain is built from TRBV29-1 and TRBJ1-2, with 9 positions matching TRBD1. Per the germline V gene, CDR1 is SQVTM and CDR2 is ANQGSEA. The CDR3 is made up of 13 amino acids. V lost 8 bases to trimming and J lost 6 bases; unmatched junction nucleotides: 10. The CDR3 sequence is CSFTGTGSDGYTF. In nucleotides, the CDR3 is TGCAGCTTCACCGGGACAGGGAGTGATGGCTACACCTTC. Looking up the rest from reference TRBV29-1 and TRBJ1-2 gives the full variable domain: SAVISQKPSRDICQRGTSLTIQCQVDSQVTMMFWYRQQPGQSLTLIATANQGSEATYESGFVIDKFPISRPNLTFSTLTVSNMSPEDSSIYLCSFTGTGSDGYTFGSGTRLTVV.

This clonotype appeared a single time. The J gene is TRBJ2-7, the V gene TRBV20-1; 10 positions agree with TRBD2. There are 15 residues in the CDR3. CDR1 DFQATT and CDR2 SNEGSKA come from the germline V gene (reference sequence). V lost 3 bases and J lost 5; bases outside the gene matches: 10. The CDR3, as DNA: TGCAGTGCTAGCAGGCCTAGCGGGAGCAGCCACGAGCAGTACTTC. Encoded protein: CSASRPSGSSHEQYF.

This rearrangement joins TRBV28 to TRBJ2-7; possibly TRBD2 for D (5 bases). The assigned J gene may be wrong: the sequence end matches TRBJ2-5 better. The CDR3 is 15 residues long. The germline V gene encodes CDR1 MDHEN and CDR2 SYDVKM. In nucleotides, the CDR3 is TGTGCCAGCAGTCCCGGTGGTAGCGTCGGTGAGACCCAGTACTTC. Its protein is CASSPGGSVGETQYF.

The chain carries TRBV29-1 and TRBJ1-2; perhaps TRBD1 as D (6 bases). The length of the CDR3 is 14 residues. Trimming pared 6 bases from V and 6 bases from J, leaving 20 bases between. CDR1 and CDR2 (germline): SQVTM, ANQGSEA. The CDR3 DNA reads TGCAGCGTGATCCCCGGGACACCAACGAATGGCTACACCTTC. Translation gives CSVIPGTPTNGYTF.

This clonotype was observed once. V is TRBV6-2 or TRBV6-3 and J is TRBJ2-1, with D possibly being TRBD1 (6 bases). The CDR3 runs to 14 residues. CDR1 is MNHEY and CDR2 is SVGEGT in the germline V gene. V was clipped by 8 bases and J by 7 bases, with 18 bases between them. The CDR3 region has the DNA TGTGCCAGCCATGAGTGGGGGCGCCTGAATGAGCAGTTCTTC. It is translated as CASHEWGRLNEQFF.

The chain uses TRBV20-1 and TRBJ2-5, with a possible D match to TRBD1 (6 bases). The J call is uncertain, as TRBJ2-7 better fits the DNA end. The CDR3 has 13 amino acids. Per germline, CDR1 DFQATT and CDR2 SNEGSKA (reference sequence). The CDR3 bases are TGCAGTGTCAGGGCACAGGGTAACTACGAGCAGTACTTC. This sequence encodes CSVRAQGNYEQYF.

The chain is built from TRBV30 and TRBJ2-1; TRBD2 matches 14 bases. V dropped 7 bases and J dropped 4; count of bases not matched to a gene: 15. The germline CDR1 and CDR2 sequences are GTSNPN and SVGIG (reference sequence). This CDR3 spans 18 amino acids. This CDR3 reads CASSLTSGRASSYNEQFF. CDR3 bases: TGTGCCTCTTCACTGACTAGCGGGAGGGCGAGCTCTTACAATGAGCAGTTCTTC.

The chain carries TRBV4-1 and TRBJ2-1; TRBD2 matches at 8 bases. The germline CDR1 and CDR2 sequences are MGHRA and YSYEKL. The CDR3 totals 20 residues. The J segment lost 5 bases and the V segment lost 4 bases, leaving 22 bases of the junction unmatched. The CDR3 DNA sequence: TGCGCCAGCAGCCGGAAACGGACCTTAATTCCGAATAGCGGGAACAATGAGCAGTTCTTC. Protein: CASSRKRTLIPNSGNNEQFF.

This chain uses TRBV14 with TRBJ2-7; D unclear. V lost 1 base, J lost 3 bases, and 10 bases lay in between. Looked up from germline, CDR1 is SGHDN and CDR2 is FVKESK. There are 14 residues in the CDR3. The CDR3 DNA is TGTGCCAGCAGCCAAGTACTTAACCTCTACGAGCAGTACTTC. As protein: CASSQVLNLYEQYF. Supplemented by reference TRBV14 and TRBJ2-7, the full variable domain reads EAGVTQFPSHSVIEKGQTVTLRCDPISGHDNLYWYRRVMGKEIKFLLHFVKESKQDESGMPNNRFLAERTGGTYSTLKVQPAELEDSGVYFCASSQVLNLYEQYFGPGTRLTVT.

This rearrangement joins TRBV28 to TRBJ2-7; D gene ambiguous. This CDR3 is built from 13 residues. Germline V gene lookup returns CDR1 MDHEN and CDR2 SYDVKM. V lost 6 bases and J lost 1, with 10 bases in between. CDR3 DNA sequence: TGTGCCAGCAGGACTGCGGCGTCCTACGAGCAGTACTTC. Amino acids: CASRTAASYEQYF.

The chain has TRBV7-9 and TRBJ1-1; 7 bases are shared with TRBD1. Trimming removed 0 bases from V and 5 bases from J; junction bases left unmatched: 3. Germline V gene sequence: CDR1 SEHNR, CDR2 FQNEAQ (reference sequence). The CDR3 is made up of 14 amino acids. CDR3 DNA: TGTGCCAGCAGCTTAGCGGGACAGTGGACTGAAGCTTTCTTT. Its protein product is CASSLAGQWTEAFF.